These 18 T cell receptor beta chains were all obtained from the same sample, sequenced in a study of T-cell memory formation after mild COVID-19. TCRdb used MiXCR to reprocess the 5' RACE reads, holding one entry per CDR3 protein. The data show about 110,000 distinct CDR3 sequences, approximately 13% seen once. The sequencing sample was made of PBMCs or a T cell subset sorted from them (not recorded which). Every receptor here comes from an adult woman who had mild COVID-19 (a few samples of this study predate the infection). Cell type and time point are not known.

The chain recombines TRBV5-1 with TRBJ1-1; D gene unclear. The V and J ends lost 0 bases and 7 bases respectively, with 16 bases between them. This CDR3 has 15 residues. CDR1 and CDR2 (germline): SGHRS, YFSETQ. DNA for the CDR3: TGCGCCAGCAGCTTGGGTGAAGGCATAGACCATGAAGCTTTCTTT. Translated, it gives CASSLGEGIDHEAFF.

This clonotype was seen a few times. CDR3 DNA: TGTGCCAGCAGCTTGGCGCTGGGCCCCACTGAAGCTTTCTTT. Translation gives CASSLALGPTEAFF. The V and J genes are TRBV5-5 and TRBJ1-1; D gene uncertain. This CDR3 comprises 14 residues. V was shortened by 0 bases and J by 4 bases, with 10 bases between the two germline ends. Germline CDR1 reads SGHKS; CDR2 reads YYEKEE (reference sequence).

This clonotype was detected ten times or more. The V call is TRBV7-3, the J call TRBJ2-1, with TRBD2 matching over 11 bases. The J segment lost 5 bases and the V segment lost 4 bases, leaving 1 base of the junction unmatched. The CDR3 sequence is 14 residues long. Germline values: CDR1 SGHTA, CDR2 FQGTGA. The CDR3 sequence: CASSWGLADNEQFF. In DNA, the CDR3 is TGTGCCAGCAGCTGGGGACTAGCGGACAATGAGCAGTTCTTC. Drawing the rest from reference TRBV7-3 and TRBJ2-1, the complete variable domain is GAGVSQTPSNKVTEKGKYVELRCDPISGHTALYWYRQSLGQGPEFLIYFQGTGAADDSGLPNDRFFAVRPEGSVSTLKIQRTERGDSAVYLCASSWGLADNEQFFGPGTRLTVL.

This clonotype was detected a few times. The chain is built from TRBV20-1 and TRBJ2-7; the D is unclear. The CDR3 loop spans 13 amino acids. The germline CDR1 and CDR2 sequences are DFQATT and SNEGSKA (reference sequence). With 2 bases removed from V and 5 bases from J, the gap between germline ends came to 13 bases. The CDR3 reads CSARTGPRNEQYF. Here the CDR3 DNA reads TGCAGTGCTAGAACCGGGCCCAGGAACGAGCAGTACTTC.

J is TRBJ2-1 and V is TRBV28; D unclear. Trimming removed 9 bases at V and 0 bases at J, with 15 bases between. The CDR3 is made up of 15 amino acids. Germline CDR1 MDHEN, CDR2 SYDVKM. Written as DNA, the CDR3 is TGTGCCAGTACCCCCGGGCTTTCCTCCTACAATGAGCAGTTCTTC. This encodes CASTPGLSSYNEQFF.

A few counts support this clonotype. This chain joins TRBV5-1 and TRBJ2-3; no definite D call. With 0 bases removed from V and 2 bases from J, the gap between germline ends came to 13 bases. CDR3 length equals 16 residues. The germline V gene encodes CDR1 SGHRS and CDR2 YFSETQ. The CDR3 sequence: CASSLVAPTYTDTQYF. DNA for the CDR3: TGCGCCAGCAGCTTGGTGGCTCCCACATACACAGATACGCAGTATTTT.

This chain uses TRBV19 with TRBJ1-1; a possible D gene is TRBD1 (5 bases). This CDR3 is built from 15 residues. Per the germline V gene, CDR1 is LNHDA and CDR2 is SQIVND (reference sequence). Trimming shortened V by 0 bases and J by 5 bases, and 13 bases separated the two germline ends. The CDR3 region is CASSIDRAGGTEAFF. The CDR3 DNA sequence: TGTGCCAGTAGTATAGACAGGGCGGGTGGAACTGAAGCTTTCTTT.

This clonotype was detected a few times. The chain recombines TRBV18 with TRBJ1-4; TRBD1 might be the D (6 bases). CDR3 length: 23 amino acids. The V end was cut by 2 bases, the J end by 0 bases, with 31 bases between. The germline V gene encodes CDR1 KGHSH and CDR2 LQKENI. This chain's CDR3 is CASSPTGILIVSPKIATNEKLFF. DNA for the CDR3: TGTGCCAGCTCACCAACAGGGATTCTCATAGTGAGCCCCAAGATCGCAACTAATGAAAAACTGTTTTTT.

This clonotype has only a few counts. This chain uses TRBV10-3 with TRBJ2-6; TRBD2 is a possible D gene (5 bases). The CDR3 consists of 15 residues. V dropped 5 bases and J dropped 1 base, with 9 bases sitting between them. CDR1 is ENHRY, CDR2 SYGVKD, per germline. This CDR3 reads CAISLGESGANVLTF. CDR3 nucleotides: TGTGCCATCAGTCTCGGGGAGTCTGGGGCCAACGTCCTGACTTTC.

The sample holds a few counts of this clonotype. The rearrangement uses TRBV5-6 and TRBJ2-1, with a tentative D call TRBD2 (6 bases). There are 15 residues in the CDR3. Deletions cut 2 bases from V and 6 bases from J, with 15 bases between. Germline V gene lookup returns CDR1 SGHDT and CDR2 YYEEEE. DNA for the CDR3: TGTGCCAGCAGCTTTCTCGCGGGGACCGTCAATGAGCAGTTCTTC. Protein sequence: CASSFLAGTVNEQFF.

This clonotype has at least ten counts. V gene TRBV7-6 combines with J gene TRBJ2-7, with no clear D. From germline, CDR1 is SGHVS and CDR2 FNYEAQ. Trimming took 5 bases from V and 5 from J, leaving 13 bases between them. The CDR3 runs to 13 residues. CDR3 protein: CASSPEAVHEQYF. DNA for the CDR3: TGTGCCAGCAGCCCAGAGGCGGTTCACGAGCAGTACTTC.

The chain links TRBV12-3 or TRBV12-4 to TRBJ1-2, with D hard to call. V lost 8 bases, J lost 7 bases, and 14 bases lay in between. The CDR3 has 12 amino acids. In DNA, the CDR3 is TGTGCCAGCCAGTCAGTGACCCGTGGCTACACCTTC. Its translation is CASQSVTRGYTF.

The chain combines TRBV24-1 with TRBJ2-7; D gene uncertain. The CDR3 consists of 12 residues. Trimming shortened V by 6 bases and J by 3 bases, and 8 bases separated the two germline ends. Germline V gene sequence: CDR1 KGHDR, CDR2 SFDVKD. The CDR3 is CATSHPGYEQYF. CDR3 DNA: TGTGCCACCAGTCATCCGGGCTACGAGCAGTACTTC.

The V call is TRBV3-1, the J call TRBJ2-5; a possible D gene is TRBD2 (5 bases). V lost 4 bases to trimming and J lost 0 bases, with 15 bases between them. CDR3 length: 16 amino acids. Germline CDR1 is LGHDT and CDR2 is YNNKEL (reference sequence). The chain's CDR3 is CASSPEAVVHQETQYF. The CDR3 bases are TGTGCCAGCAGCCCGGAAGCGGTGGTACACCAAGAGACCCAGTACTTC.

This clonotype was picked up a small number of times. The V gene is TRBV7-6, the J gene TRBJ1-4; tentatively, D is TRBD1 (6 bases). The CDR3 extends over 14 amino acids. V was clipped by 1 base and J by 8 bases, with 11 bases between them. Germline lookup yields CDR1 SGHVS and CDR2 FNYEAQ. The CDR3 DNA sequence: TGTGCCAGCAGCTTAGGAGGGGGAGGCGAAAAACTGTTTTTT. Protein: CASSLGGGGEKLFF.

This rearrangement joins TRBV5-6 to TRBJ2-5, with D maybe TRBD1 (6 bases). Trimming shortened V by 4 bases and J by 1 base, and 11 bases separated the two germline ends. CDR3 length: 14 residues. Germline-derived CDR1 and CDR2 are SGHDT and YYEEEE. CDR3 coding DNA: TGTGCCAGCAGCGTGGGACATAGCCAAGAGACCCAGTACTTC. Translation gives CASSVGHSQETQYF.

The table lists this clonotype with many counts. CDR3 sequence: CASSSWTDQETQYF. The CDR3 DNA reads TGCGCCAGCAGCTCGTGGACGGACCAAGAGACCCAGTACTTC. The chain carries TRBV4-1 and TRBJ2-5; D is unresolved. CDR1 is MGHRA and CDR2 is YSYEKL in the germline V gene. V lost 5 bases to trimming and J lost 0 bases, with 10 bases between them. The CDR3 is made up of 14 amino acids.

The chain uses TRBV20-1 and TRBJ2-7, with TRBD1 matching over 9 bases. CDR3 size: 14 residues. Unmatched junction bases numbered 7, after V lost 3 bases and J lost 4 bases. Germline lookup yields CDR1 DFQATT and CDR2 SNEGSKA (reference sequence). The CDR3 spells CSARPGQGVYEQYF. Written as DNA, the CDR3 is TGCAGTGCTAGGCCGGGACAGGGAGTTTACGAGCAGTACTTC.